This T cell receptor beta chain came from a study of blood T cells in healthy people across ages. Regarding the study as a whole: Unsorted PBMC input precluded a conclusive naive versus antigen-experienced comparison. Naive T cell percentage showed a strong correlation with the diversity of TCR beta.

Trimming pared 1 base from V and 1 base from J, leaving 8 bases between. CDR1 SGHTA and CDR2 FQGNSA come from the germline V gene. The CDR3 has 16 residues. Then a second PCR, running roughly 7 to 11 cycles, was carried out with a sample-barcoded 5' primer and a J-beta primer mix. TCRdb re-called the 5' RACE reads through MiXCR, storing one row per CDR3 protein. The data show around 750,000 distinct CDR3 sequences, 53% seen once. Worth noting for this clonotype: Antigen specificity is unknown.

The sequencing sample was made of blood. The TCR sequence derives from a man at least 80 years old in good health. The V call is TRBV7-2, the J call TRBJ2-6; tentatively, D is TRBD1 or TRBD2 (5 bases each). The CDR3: CASSLDGTSGANVLTF. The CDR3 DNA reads TGTGCCAGCAGCTTAGACGGGACGTCTGGGGCCAACGTCCTGACTTTC.